Presented here are 9 T cell receptor beta chains from one specimen sequenced in a study of T cells expressing NK-cell markers. Using the 5' RACE reads, TCRdb records one entry per CDR3 protein without DNA. This sample's table reports about 260,000 distinct CDR3 sequences. The sequenced sample was blood T cells: a sorted CD56 or NKG2C T cell subset, CD4+ or CD8+ T cells, or bulk PBMC T cells (not recorded which). The receptors derive from a woman aged 18 to 75 in good health.

The gene calls are TRBV12-3 or TRBV12-4 and TRBJ2-2. This CDR3 comprises 12 residues. The CDR3 is CASSFVQWELFF.

This chain uses TRBV12-3 or TRBV12-4 with TRBJ1-4; no DNA is available, so the TRBD1 call from TCRdb remains unchecked. This CDR3 is 15 amino acids long. The CDR3 loop is CASSLTGGSGKKLFF.

The chain joins TRBV28 to TRBJ2-7; there is no DNA to check the TCRdb D call of TRBD1. The CDR3 is 15 residues long. Germline V lookup: CDR1 MDHEN, CDR2 SYDVKM. The CDR3 sequence: CASSSQGDGAYEQYF.

The chain joins TRBV7-7 to TRBJ2-2; the TCRdb D gene call, TRBD2, has no DNA to confirm it. Germline loops: CDR1 SSHAT, CDR2 FNYEAQ (reference sequence). This CDR3 has 16 amino acids. CDR3 amino acids: CASSLSSGTNTGELFF.

V gene TRBV14 combines with J gene TRBJ2-1. CDR1 is SGHDN, CDR2 FVKESK, per germline. The CDR3 contains 12 residues. The CDR3 sequence: CASSQTRGEQFF. Combining the CDR3 with reference TRBV14 and TRBJ2-1 gives the whole variable domain EAGVTQFPSHSVIEKGQTVTLRCDPISGHDNLYWYRRVMGKEIKFLLHFVKESKQDESGMPNNRFLAERTGGTYSTLKVQPAELEDSGVYFCASSQTRGEQFFGPGTRLTVL.

The CDR3 reads CSVGLFTDTQYF. The rearrangement uses TRBV29-1 and TRBJ2-3. The CDR3 consists of 12 residues. Germline assignment: CDR1 SQVTM and CDR2 ANQGSEA.

This chain connects TRBV12-3 or TRBV12-4 to TRBJ2-3; the TCRdb D gene call, TRBD2, has no DNA to confirm it. CDR3 size: 15 residues. The CDR3 here is CASSYTSGLTDTQYF.

The chain uses TRBV20-1 and TRBJ1-1; the D call from TCRdb, TRBD1, cannot be confirmed without DNA. The CDR3 has 12 residues. Germline assignment: CDR1 DFQATT and CDR2 SNEGSKA (reference sequence). CDR3 amino acids: CSASARDTEAFF.

The V and J genes are TRBV5-1 and TRBJ2-1; the TCRdb D gene call, TRBD1, has no DNA to confirm it. The CDR3 extends over 18 amino acids. Germline V gene lookup returns CDR1 SGHRS and CDR2 YFSETQ. CDR3 sequence reads: CASSLPSGGLGSYNEQFF.